This is a list of T cell receptor beta chains from one sample in a study of T cell responses to AZD1222 COVID-19 vaccine. Only in-frame clones appear in the TCRdb table, and some are missing; sequencing was by immunoSEQ multiplex PCR. Here the sample spans 200,000 or so clones, about 92% being singletons. This sample comprised peripheral blood, obtained on day 0 of AZD1222 vaccination. The receptors derive from an adult in good health. Both conserved end residues are part of each CDR3. The order of the fields is D gene, J gene, V gene, clone size, CDR3 DNA, CDR3 protein. A D gene is named only where the DNA matches it firmly. Clone size is shown for a subset of rows, as once, few, many or a class of expanded clone.

d_gene: NA; j_gene: TRBJ1-1; v_gene: TRBV6-5; abundance: NA; CDR3nt: TGTGTAGTAGGGAAGAACACTGAAGCTTTCTTT; CDR3aa: CVVGKNTEAFF
d_gene: NA; j_gene: TRBJ1-5; v_gene: TRBV28; abundance: NA; CDR3nt: TGTGCCAGCAGCTACGGGAATCAGCCCCAGCATTTT; CDR3aa: CASSYGNQPQHF
d_gene: NA; j_gene: TRBJ2-1; v_gene: TRBV27; abundance: NA; CDR3nt: TGTGCCAGCAGTTTAGGGTTTTCCTACAATGAGCAGTTCTTC; CDR3aa: CASSLGFSYNEQFF
d_gene: TRBD2; j_gene: TRBJ2-1; v_gene: TRBV5-4; abundance: NA; CDR3nt: TGTGCCAGCAGCGTACTAGCGGGAGGTAGGAATGAGCAGTTCTTC; CDR3aa: CASSVLAGGRNEQFF
d_gene: TRBD2; j_gene: TRBJ2-1; v_gene: TRBV10-1; abundance: NA; CDR3nt: TGCGCCAGCAGTGAGTCCATTCGAGCGGGAGCGGGAAATGAGCAGTTCTTC; CDR3aa: CASSESIRAGAGNEQFF
d_gene: NA; j_gene: TRBJ2-1; v_gene: TRBV9; abundance: NA; CDR3nt: TGTGCCAGCAGCATGGACTTATACAATGAGCAGTTCTTC; CDR3aa: CASSMDLYNEQFF
d_gene: NA; j_gene: TRBJ1-2; v_gene: TRBV5-1; abundance: NA; CDR3nt: TGCGCCAGCAGCCTAGGGACCGACTATGGCTACACCTTC; CDR3aa: CASSLGTDYGYTF
d_gene: TRBD2; j_gene: TRBJ2-1; v_gene: TRBV18; abundance: once; CDR3nt: TGTGCCAGCTCACCAGCCGCGGGGGGGCACGGTGAGCAGTTCTTC; CDR3aa: CASSPAAGGHGEQFF
d_gene: TRBD1; j_gene: TRBJ2-7; v_gene: TRBV11-3; abundance: NA; CDR3nt: TGTGCCAGCAGCCCAACCTGGCAACAGGGGCACGACGAGCAGTACTTC; CDR3aa: CASSPTWQQGHDEQYF
d_gene: TRBD1; j_gene: TRBJ2-2; v_gene: TRBV6-4; abundance: once; CDR3nt: TGTGCCAGCAGTGCACAGGGGACCGGGGAGCTGTTTTTT; CDR3aa: CASSAQGTGELFF
d_gene: NA; j_gene: TRBJ1-1; v_gene: TRBV6-5; abundance: NA; CDR3nt: TGTGCCAGCAGTAAACAGGAACCGAACACTGAAGCTTTCTTT; CDR3aa: CASSKQEPNTEAFF
d_gene: NA; j_gene: TRBJ2-1; v_gene: TRBV18; abundance: NA; CDR3nt: TGTGCCAGCTCACCGGGCCAGGGGCATTACAGGACGGATGAGCAGTTCTTC; CDR3aa: CASSPGQGHYRTDEQFF
d_gene: NA; j_gene: TRBJ2-2; v_gene: TRBV19; abundance: NA; CDR3nt: TGTGCCAGTAGCACCCACTCAGCCGGGGAGCTGTTTTTT; CDR3aa: CASSTHSAGELFF
d_gene: TRBD2; j_gene: TRBJ2-1; v_gene: TRBV4-2; abundance: NA; CDR3nt: TGTGCCAGCAGCCCCTATGGGAGCGGGAGAAATGAGCAGTTCTTC; CDR3aa: CASSPYGSGRNEQFF
d_gene: NA; j_gene: TRBJ2-7; v_gene: TRBV7-9; abundance: NA; CDR3nt: TGTGCCAGCAGCTTAGTCAGGATCGGGGACGAGCAGTACTTC; CDR3aa: CASSLVRIGDEQYF
d_gene: NA; j_gene: TRBJ1-2; v_gene: TRBV6-5; abundance: NA; CDR3nt: TGTGCCAGCAGTTCCCTCGGGGCTACTAACTATGGCTACACCTTC; CDR3aa: CASSSLGATNYGYTF
d_gene: TRBD1; j_gene: TRBJ2-7; v_gene: TRBV30; abundance: NA; CDR3nt: TGTGCCTCCGGACAGGGGGCCTCGTACGAGCAGTACTTC; CDR3aa: CASGQGASYEQYF
d_gene: NA; j_gene: TRBJ1-4; v_gene: TRBV19; abundance: NA; CDR3nt: TGTGCCAGTAGTCGGGACTCGGGACGAGAAAAACTGTTTTTT; CDR3aa: CASSRDSGREKLFF
d_gene: NA; j_gene: TRBJ2-3; v_gene: TRBV19; abundance: NA; CDR3nt: TGTGCCAGTAGTCCCGCGTCCCGAGGCACAGATACGCAGTATTTT; CDR3aa: CASSPASRGTDTQYF
d_gene: NA; j_gene: TRBJ1-4; v_gene: TRBV4-1; abundance: NA; CDR3nt: TGCGCCAGCAGCCAAGTCGGCCAGGGCAGCGAAAAACTGTTTTTT; CDR3aa: CASSQVGQGSEKLFF
d_gene: NA; j_gene: TRBJ1-2; v_gene: TRBV21-1; abundance: NA; CDR3nt: TGTGCCAGCAGCAAAAGGTCCGGAGGGGCTTATGTCTATGGCTACACCTTC; CDR3aa: CASSKRSGGAYVYGYTF
d_gene: TRBD1; j_gene: TRBJ2-2; v_gene: TRBV28; abundance: NA; CDR3nt: TGTGCCAGCATCACCGGGACAGGGCACGCCGGGGAGCTGTTTTTT; CDR3aa: CASITGTGHAGELFF
d_gene: NA; j_gene: TRBJ1-2; v_gene: TRBV5-4; abundance: NA; CDR3nt: TGTGCCAGCAGCTTGGGGGAGTACTATGGCTACACCTTC; CDR3aa: CASSLGEYYGYTF
d_gene: NA; j_gene: TRBJ1-1; v_gene: TRBV5-1; abundance: NA; CDR3nt: TGCGCCAGCAGCTTTGGCCAATTGAACACTGAAGCTTTCTTT; CDR3aa: CASSFGQLNTEAFF
d_gene: NA; j_gene: TRBJ1-1; v_gene: TRBV6-5; abundance: NA; CDR3nt: TGTGCCAGCAGAAACCTCGAGGGGGAATCGGGAGCTTTCTTT; CDR3aa: CASRNLEGESGAFF
d_gene: NA; j_gene: TRBJ1-1; v_gene: TRBV28; abundance: NA; CDR3nt: TGTGCCAGCAAAAGGACTGAAGCTTTCTTT; CDR3aa: CASKRTEAFF
d_gene: TRBD1; j_gene: TRBJ2-7; v_gene: TRBV19; abundance: NA; CDR3nt: TGTGCCACCGGGACAGGGGTCTACGAGCAGTACTTC; CDR3aa: CATGTGVYEQYF
d_gene: TRBD2; j_gene: TRBJ2-7; v_gene: TRBV5-1; abundance: NA; CDR3nt: TGCGCCAGCAGCTACCGAGCGGGGCACTACGAGCAGTACTTC; CDR3aa: CASSYRAGHYEQYF
d_gene: NA; j_gene: TRBJ1-2; v_gene: TRBV28; abundance: NA; CDR3nt: TGTGCCAGCAGTCTCCCTTGGGGACTCGTCCCCAACTATGGCTACACCTTC; CDR3aa: CASSLPWGLVPNYGYTF
d_gene: TRBD2; j_gene: TRBJ2-2; v_gene: TRBV5-1; abundance: few; CDR3nt: TGCGCCAGCAGCTTGGGGTCTAGCGGGACCGGGGAGCTGTTTTTT; CDR3aa: CASSLGSSGTGELFF
d_gene: NA; j_gene: TRBJ1-5; v_gene: TRBV28; abundance: NA; CDR3nt: TGTGCCAGCAGTTTTCCTTCATCGGGGGATCAGCCCCAGCATTTT; CDR3aa: CASSFPSSGDQPQHF
d_gene: NA; j_gene: TRBJ1-2; v_gene: TRBV2; abundance: NA; CDR3nt: TGTGCCAGCAGTCTTAAGAGGAGTAACTATGGCTACACCTTC; CDR3aa: CASSLKRSNYGYTF
d_gene: NA; j_gene: TRBJ2-5; v_gene: TRBV2; abundance: NA; CDR3nt: TGTGCCAGCAGATATACAGGTCGAGAGACCCAGTACTTC; CDR3aa: CASRYTGRETQYF
d_gene: NA; j_gene: TRBJ1-3; v_gene: TRBV5-1; abundance: NA; CDR3nt: TGCGCCAGCAATTCCAACGGGGGACCTGATGGAAACACCATATATTTT; CDR3aa: CASNSNGGPDGNTIYF
d_gene: TRBD1; j_gene: TRBJ1-1; v_gene: TRBV28; abundance: NA; CDR3nt: TGTGCCAGCAGTTACATAGGACAGGGCGCCCCAGCTTTCTTT; CDR3aa: CASSYIGQGAPAFF
d_gene: NA; j_gene: TRBJ1-4; v_gene: TRBV5-1; abundance: NA; CDR3nt: TGCGCCAGCAGCGAAACAGGCTTTAATGAAAAACTGTTTTTT; CDR3aa: CASSETGFNEKLFF
d_gene: NA; j_gene: TRBJ1-2; v_gene: TRBV3-1/TRBV3-2; abundance: NA; CDR3nt: TGTGCCAGCAGCCAAGCCGACAAGTACACCTTC; CDR3aa: CASSQADKYTF